The 8 T cell receptor beta chains below were found in one sample sequenced in a study of tumor-infiltrating lymphocytes in primary liver carcinoma. The source of the blood RNA was unsorted whole blood, and germline DNA was extracted as well. Using a constant-region primer together with ProtoScript II reverse transcriptase, TCR beta cDNA was made from around 0.55 ug of total RNA. Library construction for TCR beta comprised three nested multiplex PCR rounds performed with slightly modified ARM-PCR. A C-beta reverse primer and TRBV1-TRBV30 forward primers served in each of the first two PCR rounds, at approximately 10 cycles apiece. TCRdb independently ran MiXCR on the multiplex PCR reads; one entry per CDR3 protein. The profile shows under 200,000 distinct CDR3 sequences, almost 65% of them singletons. Sequenced: peripheral blood. The receptors here all came from a woman aged 60-75 years with primary liver carcinoma and hepatitis B virus infection.

For this clonotype: One end of the junction varies from germline; a read error may be responsible. The genes are TRBV12-3 or TRBV12-4 and TRBJ2-5; no definite D call. CDR3 length: 12 amino acids. The CDR3, as DNA: TGTGCCACCAAAGGGTTAGAGGAGACCCAGTGCTTC. It encodes CATKGLEETQCF.

This clonotype was counted only a few times. Being one base from a much bigger clone, this may be a read error. This chain uses TRBV12-3 or TRBV12-4 with TRBJ2-2; either TRBD1 or TRBD2 may supply D (6 bases each). This CDR3 contains 15 residues. V lost 5 bases and J 4 bases, leaving 14 bases between the germline ends. DNA of the CDR3: TGTGCCAGCAGTGTTCTGAAGGGGGGCACCGGGGAGCTGTTTTTT. This gives the protein CASSVLKGGTGELFF.

The table lists this clonotype with many counts. The rearrangement uses TRBV12-3 or TRBV12-4 and TRBJ2-7; perhaps TRBD2 as D (6 bases). V lost 0 bases and J lost 2, with 17 bases in between. This CDR3 has 17 residues. Written as DNA, the CDR3 is TGTGCCAGCAGTTTAGCCCTAATGCGGGGAGGACCCTACGAGCAGTACTTC. Its translation: CASSLALMRGGPYEQYF.

The chain is built from TRBV12-3 or TRBV12-4 and TRBJ1-1; 7 bases fit TRBD1. V lost 6 bases to trimming and J lost 11 bases; unmatched junction nucleotides: 9. The CDR3 totals 12 residues. CDR3 amino acids: CASSLGPRGAFF. The CDR3 nucleotides are TGTGCCAGCAGCCTGGGCCCCAGGGGGGCTTTCTTT.

This clonotype was found many times. CDR3 sequence reads: CASRGGGLDTQYF. In DNA form, the CDR3 reads TGTGCCAGCAGAGGCGGGGGGCTTGATACGCAGTATTTT. This sequence joins TRBV6-5 and TRBJ2-3; 8 bases agree with TRBD2. With V trimmed by 6 bases and J by 6 bases, 5 bases remained unmatched. CDR3 length equals 13 residues. Per the germline V gene, CDR1 is MNHEY and CDR2 is SVGAGI.

With respect to this clonotype: One junction end disagrees with the germline gene, perhaps due to a read error. The genes are TRBV20-1 and TRBJ2-6; D could derive from TRBD1 or TRBD2 (5 bases each). The CDR3 loop spans 19 amino acids. Germline V gene sequence: CDR1 DFQATT, CDR2 SNEGSKA (reference sequence). The CDR3 nucleotides are TGCAGTGCTAGAGATCCTGGGCCGGGGTCAAGCTCTGGGGCCAACCTCCTGACTTTC. It translates to CSARDPGPGSSSGANLLTF.

As regards this clonotype: The germline gene is not matched at one end of the junction; a read error may be the cause. The chain has TRBV29-1 and TRBJ2-3; D uncertain. CDR3 length: 10 amino acids. Germline V CDR1 and CDR2: SQVTM, ANQGSEA. The CDR3 nucleotides are TGCAGCGTGAACACAGATATGCAGTATTTT. Its translation: CSVNTDMQYF.

About this clonotype itself: A read error may be the cause here, since a much bigger clone is one base away. J is TRBJ2-1 and V is TRBV7-8; a weak D match, TRBD2 (6 bases). In germline, CDR1 is SGHVS, CDR2 FQNEAQ. CDR3 length equals 13 residues. The CDR3 here is CTSSRGSYNEQFF. The DNA of the CDR3 is TGTACCAGCTCGCGGGGTTCCTACAATGAGCAGTTCTTC.